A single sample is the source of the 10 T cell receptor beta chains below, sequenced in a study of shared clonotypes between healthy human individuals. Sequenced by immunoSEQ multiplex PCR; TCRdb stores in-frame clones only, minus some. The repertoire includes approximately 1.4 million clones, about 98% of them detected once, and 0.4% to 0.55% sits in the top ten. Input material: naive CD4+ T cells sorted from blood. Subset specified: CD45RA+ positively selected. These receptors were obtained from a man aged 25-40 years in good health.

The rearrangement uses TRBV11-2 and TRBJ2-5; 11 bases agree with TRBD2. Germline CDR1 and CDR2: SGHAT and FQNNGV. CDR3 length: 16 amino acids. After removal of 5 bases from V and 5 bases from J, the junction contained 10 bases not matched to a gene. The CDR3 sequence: CASSLPLAGGSETQYF. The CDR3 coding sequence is TGTGCCAGCAGCCTCCCATTAGCGGGAGGGTCTGAGACCCAGTACTTC.

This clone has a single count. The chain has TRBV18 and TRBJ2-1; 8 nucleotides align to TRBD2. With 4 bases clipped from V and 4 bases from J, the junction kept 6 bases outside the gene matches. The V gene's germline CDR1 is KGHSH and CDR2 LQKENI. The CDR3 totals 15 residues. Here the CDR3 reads CASSLQPSGYNEQFF. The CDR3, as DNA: TGTGCCAGCTCACTACAGCCTAGCGGGTACAATGAGCAGTTCTTC.

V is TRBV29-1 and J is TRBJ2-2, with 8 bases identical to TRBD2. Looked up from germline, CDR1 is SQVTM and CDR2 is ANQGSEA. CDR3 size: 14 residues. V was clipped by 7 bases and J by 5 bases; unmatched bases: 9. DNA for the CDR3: TGCAGCGGGTCGGGACTAGTAAATACCGGGGAGCTGTTTTTT. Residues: CSGSGLVNTGELFF.

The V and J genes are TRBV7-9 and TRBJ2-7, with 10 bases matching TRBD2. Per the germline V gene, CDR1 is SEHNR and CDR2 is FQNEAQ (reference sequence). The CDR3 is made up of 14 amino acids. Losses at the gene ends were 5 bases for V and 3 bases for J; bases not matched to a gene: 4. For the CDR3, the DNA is TGTGCCAGCAGCCAGGGACTAGCGTTCTACGAGCAGTACTTC. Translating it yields CASSQGLAFYEQYF.

The CDR3: CASSLPPHSEKLFF. CDR3 DNA sequence: TGTGCCAGCAGCCTCCCGCCACATTCCGAAAAACTGTTTTTT. The chain recombines TRBV9 with TRBJ1-4; D call uncertain. CDR3 length equals 14 residues. CDR1 is SGDLS, CDR2 YYNGEE, per germline. V was pared by 4 bases and J by 8 bases, with 15 bases between.

CDR3 sequence (DNA): TGTGCCAGCAGTCGGCGGGCGGACACCGGGGAGCTGTTTTTT. Its protein is CASSRRADTGELFF. The chain links TRBV28 to TRBJ2-2; D might be TRBD2 (5 bases). CDR1 is MDHEN and CDR2 is SYDVKM in the germline V gene. V was cut by 5 bases and J by 3 bases, with 10 bases left in between. CDR3 length: 14 amino acids.

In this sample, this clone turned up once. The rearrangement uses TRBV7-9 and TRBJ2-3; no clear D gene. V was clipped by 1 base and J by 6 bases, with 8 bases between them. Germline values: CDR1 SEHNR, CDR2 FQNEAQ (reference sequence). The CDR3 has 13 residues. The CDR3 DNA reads TGTGCCAGCAGCTTAGACCTGACGGATACGCAGTATTTT. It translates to CASSLDLTDTQYF.

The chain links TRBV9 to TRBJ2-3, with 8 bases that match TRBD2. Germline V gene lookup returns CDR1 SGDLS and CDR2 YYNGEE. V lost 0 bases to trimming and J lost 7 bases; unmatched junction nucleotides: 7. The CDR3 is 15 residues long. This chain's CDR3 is CASSVEAGGRYTQYF. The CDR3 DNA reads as TGTGCCAGCAGCGTAGAGGCGGGAGGTCGATATACGCAGTATTTT.

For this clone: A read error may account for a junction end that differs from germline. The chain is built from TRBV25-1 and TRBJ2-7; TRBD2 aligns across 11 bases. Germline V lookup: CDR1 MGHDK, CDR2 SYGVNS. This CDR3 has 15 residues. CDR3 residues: CASSDGGWPSGRIHF. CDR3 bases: TGTGCCAGCAGTGATGGCGGGTGGCCTAGCGGGAGGATCCACTTC.

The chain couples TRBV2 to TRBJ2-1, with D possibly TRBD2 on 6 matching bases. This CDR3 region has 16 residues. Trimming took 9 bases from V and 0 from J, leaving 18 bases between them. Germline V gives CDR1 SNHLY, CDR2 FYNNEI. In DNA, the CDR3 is TGTGCCAGAACCCTGTGGCTAGCGAGCTCCTACAATGAGCAGTTCTTC. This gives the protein CARTLWLASSYNEQFF.